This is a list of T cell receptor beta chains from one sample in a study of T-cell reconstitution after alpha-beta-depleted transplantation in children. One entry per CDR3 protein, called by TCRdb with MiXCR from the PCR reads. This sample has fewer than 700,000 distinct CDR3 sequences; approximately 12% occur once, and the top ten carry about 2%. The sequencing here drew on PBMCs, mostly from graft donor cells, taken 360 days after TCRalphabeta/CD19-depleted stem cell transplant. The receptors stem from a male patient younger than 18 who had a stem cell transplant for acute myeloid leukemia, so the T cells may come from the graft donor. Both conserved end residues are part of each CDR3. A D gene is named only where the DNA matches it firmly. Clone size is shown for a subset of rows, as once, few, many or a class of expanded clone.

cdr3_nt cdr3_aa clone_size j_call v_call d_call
TGTGCCACCAGTGATTTCAACCTGCCCTACGAGCAGTACTTC CATSDFNLPYEQYF few TRBJ2-7 TRBV24-1 .
TGTGCCAGCAGCTCCCAACTAGCGTATTACAATGAGCAGTTCTTC CASSSQLAYYNEQFF . TRBJ2-1 TRBV7-3 TRBD2
TGTGCCAGTAGGGACAGTGCGGGAGGAGGATCACCCCTCCACTTT CASRDSAGGGSPLHF many TRBJ1-6 TRBV19 .
TGCAGCGTTTCGGACCGTAGCACAGATACGCAGTATTTT CSVSDRSTDTQYF . TRBJ2-3 TRBV29-1 .
TGTGCCATTGCCGGGACTAGTTCCTACAATGAGCAGTTCTTC CAIAGTSSYNEQFF . TRBJ2-1 TRBV2 TRBD2
TGCGCCAGCAGCCAAGAAAGCGCGCCCGGCATCGCATCCCTCCACTTT CASSQESAPGIASLHF . TRBJ1-6 TRBV4-1 .
TGTGCCAGCAGCCTCTTTGAGAACACCGGGGAGCTGTTTTTT CASSLFENTGELFF . TRBJ2-2 TRBV14 .
TGCAGTGCCCGAAGTGCCGTCCTTGTAGCGGAGACCTACAATGAGCAGTTCTTC CSARSAVLVAETYNEQFF many TRBJ2-1 TRBV20-1 .
TGTGCCAGCTCACCACTCGCCCACCAAGGGGGCCGCTCTGGAAACACCATATATTTT CASSPLAHQGGRSGNTIYF . TRBJ1-3 TRBV18 TRBD1
TGTGCCAGCAGTTTCCGTCTACCCAAAGAGACCCAGTACTTC CASSFRLPKETQYF many TRBJ2-5 TRBV12-3/TRBV12-4 .
TGCGCCAGCAGACCTGACAGGGGGCTTCGGAACACCGGGGAGCTGTTTTTT CASRPDRGLRNTGELFF many TRBJ2-2 TRBV5-1 TRBD1
TGTGCCAGCATCGATCTAGCGGGATCTCAAGAGACCCAGTACTTC CASIDLAGSQETQYF few TRBJ2-5 TRBV7-8 TRBD2
TGTGCCACCAGCAGAGACCTAACCCATTACGAGCAGTACTTC CATSRDLTHYEQYF . TRBJ2-7 TRBV15 .
TGCGCCAGCAGCTTGGCTCCAGCGTTACTAGCGGGAGTAAAAGGAAACATTCAGTACTTC CASSLAPALLAGVKGNIQYF few TRBJ2-4 TRBV5-1 TRBD2
TGTGCCACCAGCACCCGAGCGCGCGAGCAGTACTTC CATSTRAREQYF few TRBJ2-7 TRBV15 .
TGTGCCAGCTCCCTCCCGGCTAGCGCAGATACGCAGTATTTT CASSLPASADTQYF . TRBJ2-3 TRBV18 .
TGCAGCGGACTGAGGGAATCCTACAATGAGCAGTTCTTC CSGLRESYNEQFF many TRBJ2-1 TRBV29-1 .
TGTGCCAGCAGCTGGGTGGCTAGCGGGAGAATTATACCCTACGAGCAGTACTTC CASSWVASGRIIPYEQYF few TRBJ2-7 TRBV11-2 TRBD2
TGTGCCAGCAGCTTCAACCCGGCGTCTACGCAGTATTTT CASSFNPASTQYF . TRBJ2-3 TRBV7-3 .
TGCAGTGCTAGAGTCGGTTCAGGAAACACCATATATTTT CSARVGSGNTIYF many TRBJ1-3 TRBV20-1 .
TGCAGTGCCGCATCCGGGACTAGCGGGAGCAATGAGCAGTTCTTC CSAASGTSGSNEQFF . TRBJ2-1 TRBV20-1 TRBD2
TGCTGTGCTAGAAGTCGACTAGCGGGAGGAAGATCCTACGAGCAGTACTTC CCARSRLAGGRSYEQYF few TRBJ2-7 TRBV20-1 TRBD2
TGTGCCAGCAGCCTACAGGGGCCCCACACTGAAGCTTTCTTT CASSLQGPHTEAFF many TRBJ1-1 TRBV28 TRBD1
TGTGCCAGCAGCTTATTACAGGGGGGCACAGATACGCAGTATTTT CASSLLQGGTDTQYF . TRBJ2-3 TRBV7-9 TRBD1